Presented here are 5 T cell receptor beta chains from one specimen sequenced in a study of CD8 T cells in ankylosing spondylitis. TCRdb independently ran MiXCR on the 5' RACE reads; one entry per CDR3 protein. The sample lists tens of thousands of distinct CDR3 sequences; 2.7% were seen once. Source material: blood, either unsorted or a sorted T cell fraction (not recorded which). The receptors originated from a male donor with ankylosing spondylitis or in good health (not recorded which).

This clonotype was counted at least ten times. The gene calls are TRBV9 and TRBJ2-7, with TRBD1 identical over 8 bases. This CDR3 is built from 14 residues. V lost 4 bases to trimming and J lost 0 bases; unmatched junction nucleotides: 3. Per germline, CDR1 SGDLS and CDR2 YYNGEE. CDR3 in DNA: TGTGCCAGCAGCCCAGACAGGGGCTCCTACGAGCAGTACTTC. Its protein product is CASSPDRGSYEQYF.

V is TRBV9 and J is TRBJ2-1, with D unresolved. The CDR3 contains 14 residues. CDR1 and CDR2 (germline): SGDLS, YYNGEE. V lost 3 bases and J lost 6, with 13 bases in between. This chain's CDR3 is CASSGDRLFNEQFF. As DNA, the CDR3 is TGTGCCAGCAGCGGTGACCGTCTTTTCAATGAGCAGTTCTTC.

This clonotype was observed at least ten times. The chain recombines TRBV9 with TRBJ2-5; the D gene is possibly TRBD2 (6 bases). CDR1 SGDLS and CDR2 YYNGEE come from the germline V gene. The CDR3 consists of 14 residues. Trimming stripped 4 bases from V and 5 bases from J, with 15 bases between. The CDR3 nucleotides read TGTGCCAGCAGCCGGGACCCGCGGGGCGAGACCCAGTACTTC. Protein sequence: CASSRDPRGETQYF.

This clonotype has a count of ten or more. The chain employs TRBV9 and TRBJ1-3, with TRBD1 as a possible D gene (6 bases). This CDR3 region has 17 residues. The germline V gene encodes CDR1 SGDLS and CDR2 YYNGEE. V lost 0 bases and J lost 4, with 17 bases in between. As DNA, the CDR3 is TGTGCCAGCAGCGTAGCTACAAACTTCGGACAGGGAAACACCATATATTTT. Translating gives CASSVATNFGQGNTIYF.

The sample holds many counts of this clonotype. The V gene is TRBV9, the J gene TRBJ2-3; D remains ambiguous. The V end was cut by 3 bases, the J end by 2 bases, with 13 bases between. This CDR3 contains 15 residues. Looked up from germline, CDR1 is SGDLS and CDR2 is YYNGEE. Here the CDR3 DNA reads TGTGCCAGCAGCGCGGACCGTTCTCCCACAGATACGCAGTATTTT. As protein: CASSADRSPTDTQYF. Full variable domain (outside the CDR3, taken from reference TRBV9 and TRBJ2-3): DSGVTQTPKHLITATGQRVTLRCSPRSGDLSVYWYQQSLDQGLQFLIQYYNGEERAKGNILERFSAQQFPDLHSELNLSSLELGDSALYFCASSADRSPTDTQYFGPGTRLTVL.